The following is a T cell receptor beta chain sequence with its context. This record comes from a study of blood T cell repertoires in COVID-19. As for the study in general: COVID-19 samples from acute and convalescent phases originated in the United States, Italy and Spain. The analysed material was cDNA or gDNA that came from T cells, B-cell-depleted T cells, or PBMCs.

From germline, CDR1 is SGHRS and CDR2 YFSETQ. This CDR3 is built from 14 residues. The junction had 3 bases not matched to a gene; V was cut back by 3 bases and J by 4 bases. In the authors' methods: Using reference gene primer amplification, nucleated cell counts were estimated. The data were produced by immunoSEQ multiplex PCR, yet TCRdb's version contains in-frame clones alone and is incomplete. That table gives V, J and clone size, and the DNA gave D and trimming. The sample lists more than 90,000 clones, 86% occurring once. Source material: peripheral blood. The sequence was collected from a man aged 35 to 55 with acute or convalescent COVID-19. J is TRBJ1-4 and V is TRBV5-1; TRBD1 matches at 7 bases. The CDR3 sequence: CASSYAGGNEKLFF. The CDR3 DNA follows: TGCGCCAGCAGCTATGCAGGGGGTAATGAAAAACTGTTTTTT.